This T cell receptor beta chain was retrieved from a study of blood T cell repertoires in COVID-19. About the research overall: Samples of COVID-19 (acute and convalescent) were obtained from the United States, Italy and Spain.

The germline V and J ends were trimmed by 6 bases and 2 bases, with 17 bases remaining between them. The germline CDR1 and CDR2 sequences are MNHEY and SVGEGT. The CDR3 totals 15 residues. How the authors handled the data: How many nucleated cells were present was estimated from reference gene primer amplification. The method was immunoSEQ multiplex PCR; TCRdb's version includes in-frame clones alone and lacks a portion of them. V and J calls and clone size are copied from that table; D and trimming were computed from the DNA. Of 45,000 to 55,000 clones in the sample, about 86% were seen once. The source is a man aged 65 to 85 with active COVID-19. Sequenced: peripheral blood. The chain couples TRBV6-2 or TRBV6-3 to TRBJ2-7; tentatively, D is TRBD2 (5 bases). This CDR3 is CASSPGWRVPYEQYF. For the CDR3, the DNA is TGTGCCAGCAGCCCTGGTTGGCGGGTGCCCTACGAGCAGTACTTC.